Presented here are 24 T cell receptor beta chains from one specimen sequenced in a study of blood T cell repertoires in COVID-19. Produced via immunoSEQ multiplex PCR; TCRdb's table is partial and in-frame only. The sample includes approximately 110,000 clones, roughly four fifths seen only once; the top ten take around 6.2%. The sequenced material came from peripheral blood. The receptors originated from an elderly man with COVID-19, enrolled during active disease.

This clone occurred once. The CDR3 DNA reads TGTGCCAGCAGCACGGGACAGGGAAATCAGCCCCAGCATTTT. Translation gives CASSTGQGNQPQHF. The V gene is TRBV7-9, the J gene TRBJ1-5; TRBD1 agrees at 9 bases. Germline CDR1 and CDR2: SEHNR and FQNEAQ (reference sequence). CDR3 length: 14 residues. V lost 5 bases, J lost 4 bases, and 3 bases stayed unmatched.

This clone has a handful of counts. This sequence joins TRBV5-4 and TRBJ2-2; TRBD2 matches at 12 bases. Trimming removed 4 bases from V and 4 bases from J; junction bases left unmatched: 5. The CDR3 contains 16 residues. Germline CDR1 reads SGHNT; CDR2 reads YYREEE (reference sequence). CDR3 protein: CASSRGLAGPTGELFF. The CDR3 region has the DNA TGTGCCAGCAGCAGGGGACTAGCGGGCCCCACCGGGGAGCTGTTTTTT. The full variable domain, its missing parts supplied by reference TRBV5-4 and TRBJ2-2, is ETGVTQSPTHLIKTRGQQVTLRCSSQSGHNTVSWYQQALGQGPQFIFQYYREEENGRGNFPPRFSGLQFPNYSSELNVNALELDDSALYLCASSRGLAGPTGELFFGEGSRLTVL.

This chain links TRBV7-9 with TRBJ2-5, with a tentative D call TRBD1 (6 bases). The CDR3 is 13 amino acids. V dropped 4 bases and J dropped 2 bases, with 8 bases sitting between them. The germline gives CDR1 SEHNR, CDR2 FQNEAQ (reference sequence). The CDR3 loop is CASSYRVQETQYF. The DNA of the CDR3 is TGTGCCAGCAGCTACAGGGTACAAGAGACCCAGTACTTC.

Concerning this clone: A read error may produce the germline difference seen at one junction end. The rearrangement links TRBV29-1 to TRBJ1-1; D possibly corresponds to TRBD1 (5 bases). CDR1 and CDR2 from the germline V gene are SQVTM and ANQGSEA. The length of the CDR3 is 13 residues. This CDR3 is CSVEVTVNTEAFF. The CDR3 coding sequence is TGCAGCGTAGAAGTGACAGTGAACACTGAAGCTTTCTTT.

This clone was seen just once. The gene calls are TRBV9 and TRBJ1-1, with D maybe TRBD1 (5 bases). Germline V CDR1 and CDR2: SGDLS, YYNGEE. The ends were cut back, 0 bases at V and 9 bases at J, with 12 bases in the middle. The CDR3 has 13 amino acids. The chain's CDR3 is CASSVGSREKAFF. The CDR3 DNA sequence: TGTGCCAGCAGCGTAGGATCCAGGGAAAAAGCTTTCTTT.

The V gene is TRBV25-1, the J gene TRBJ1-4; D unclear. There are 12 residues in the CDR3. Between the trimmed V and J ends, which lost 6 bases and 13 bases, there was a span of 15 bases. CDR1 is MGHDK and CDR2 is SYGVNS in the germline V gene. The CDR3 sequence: CASRTINEGLFF. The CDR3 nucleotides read TGTGCCAGCAGGACTATTAATGAGGGACTGTTTTTT.

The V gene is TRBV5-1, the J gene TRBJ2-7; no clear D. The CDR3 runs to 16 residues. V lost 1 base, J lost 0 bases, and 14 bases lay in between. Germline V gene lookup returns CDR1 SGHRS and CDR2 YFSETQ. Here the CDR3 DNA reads TGCGCCAGCAGCTTGAATGGTCAGAAAATCTCCTACGAGCAGTACTTC. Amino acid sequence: CASSLNGQKISYEQYF.

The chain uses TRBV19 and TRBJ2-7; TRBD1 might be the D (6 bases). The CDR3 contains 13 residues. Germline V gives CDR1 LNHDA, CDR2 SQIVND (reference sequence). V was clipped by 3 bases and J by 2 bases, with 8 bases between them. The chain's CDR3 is CASSIRTAYEQYF. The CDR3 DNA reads TGTGCCAGTAGTATCCGGACAGCCTACGAGCAGTACTTC. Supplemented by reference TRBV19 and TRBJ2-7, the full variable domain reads DGGITQSPKYLFRKEGQNVTLSCEQNLNHDAMYWYRQDPGQGLRLIYYSQIVNDFQKGDIAEGYSVSREKKESFPLTVTSAQKNPTAFYLCASSIRTAYEQYFGPGTRLTVT.

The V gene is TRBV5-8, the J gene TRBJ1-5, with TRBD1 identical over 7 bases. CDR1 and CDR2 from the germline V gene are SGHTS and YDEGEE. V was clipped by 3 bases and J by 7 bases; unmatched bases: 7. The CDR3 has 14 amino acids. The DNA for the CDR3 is TGTGCCAGCAGCTACAGACAGGGTGGCCAGCCCCAGCATTTT. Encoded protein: CASSYRQGGQPQHF.

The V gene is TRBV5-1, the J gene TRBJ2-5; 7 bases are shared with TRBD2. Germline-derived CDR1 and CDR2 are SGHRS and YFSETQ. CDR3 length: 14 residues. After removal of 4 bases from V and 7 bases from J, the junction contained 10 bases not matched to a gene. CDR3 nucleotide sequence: TGCGCCAGCAGCCCCCGGGGGGACGCTGGGACCCAGTACTTC. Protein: CASSPRGDAGTQYF. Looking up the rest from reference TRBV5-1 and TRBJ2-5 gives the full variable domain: KAGVTQTPRYLIKTRGQQVTLSCSPISGHRSVSWYQQTPGQGLQFLFEYFSETQRNKGNFPGRFSGRQFSNSRSEMNVSTLELGDSALYLCASSPRGDAGTQYFGPGTRLLVL.

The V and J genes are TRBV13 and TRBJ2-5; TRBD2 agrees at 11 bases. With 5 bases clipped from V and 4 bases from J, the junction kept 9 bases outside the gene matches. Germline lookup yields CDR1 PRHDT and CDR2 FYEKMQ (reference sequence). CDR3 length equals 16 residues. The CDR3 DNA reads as TGTGCCAGCAGCCTTACTAGCGGGAGCGTCCCAGAGACCCAGTACTTC. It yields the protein CASSLTSGSVPETQYF.

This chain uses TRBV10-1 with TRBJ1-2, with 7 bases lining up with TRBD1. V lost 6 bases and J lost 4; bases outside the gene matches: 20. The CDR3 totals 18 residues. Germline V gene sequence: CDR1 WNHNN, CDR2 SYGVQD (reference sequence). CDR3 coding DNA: TGCGCCAGCAGAGAGAACCGGACAGGCCATCCGGTTACCTATGGCTACACCTTC. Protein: CASRENRTGHPVTYGYTF.

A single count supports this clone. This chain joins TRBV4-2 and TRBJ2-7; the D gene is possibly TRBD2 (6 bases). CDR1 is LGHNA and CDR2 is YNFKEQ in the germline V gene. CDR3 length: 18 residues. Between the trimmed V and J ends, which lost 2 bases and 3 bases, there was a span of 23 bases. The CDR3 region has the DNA TGTGCCAGCAGCCAAAGGAAAGGCTCGGCAGCGGAGGGCTACGAGCAGTACTTC. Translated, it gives CASSQRKGSAAEGYEQYF.

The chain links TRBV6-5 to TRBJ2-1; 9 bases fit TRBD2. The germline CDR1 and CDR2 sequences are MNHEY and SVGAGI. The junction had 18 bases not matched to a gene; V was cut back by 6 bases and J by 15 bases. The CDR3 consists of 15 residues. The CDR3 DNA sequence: TGTGCCAGCAGGAGATCTAGCGGGGCGGCGGGGTATTGGTTCTTC. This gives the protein CASRRSSGAAGYWFF.

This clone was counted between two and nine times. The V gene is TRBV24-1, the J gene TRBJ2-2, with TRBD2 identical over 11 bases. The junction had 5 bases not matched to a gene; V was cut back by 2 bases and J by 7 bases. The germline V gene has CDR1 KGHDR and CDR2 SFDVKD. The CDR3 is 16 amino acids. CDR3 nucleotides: TGTGCCACCAGTGATTGGGGACTAGCGGAAGGCGGGGAGCTGTTTTTT. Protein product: CATSDWGLAEGGELFF.

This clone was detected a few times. This chain's CDR3 is CASSSRNRGFSKNIQYF. Here the CDR3 DNA reads TGTGCCAGTAGTTCGCGAAACAGGGGGTTTTCCAAAAACATTCAGTACTTC. The gene calls are TRBV19 and TRBJ2-4; 8 nucleotides line up with TRBD1. V shed 5 bases, J shed 2 bases, and the junction held 11 bases outside the gene matches. Germline CDR1 reads LNHDA; CDR2 reads SQIVND (reference sequence). The CDR3 extends over 17 amino acids. Based on the CDR3 plus reference TRBV19 and TRBJ2-4, the full variable domain is DGGITQSPKYLFRKEGQNVTLSCEQNLNHDAMYWYRQDPGQGLRLIYYSQIVNDFQKGDIAEGYSVSREKKESFPLTVTSAQKNPTAFYLCASSSRNRGFSKNIQYFGAGTRLSVL.

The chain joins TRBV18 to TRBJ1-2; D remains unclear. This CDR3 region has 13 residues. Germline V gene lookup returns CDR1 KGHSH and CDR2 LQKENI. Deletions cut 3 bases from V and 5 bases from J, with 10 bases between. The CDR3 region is CASSPDKEYGYTF. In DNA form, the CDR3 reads TGTGCCAGCTCACCCGACAAGGAATATGGCTACACCTTC. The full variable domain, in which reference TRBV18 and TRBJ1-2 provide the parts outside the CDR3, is NAGVMQNPRHLVRRRGQEARLRCSPMKGHSHVYWYRQLPEEGLKFMVYLQKENIIDESGMPKERFSAEFPKEGPSILRIQQVVRGDSAAYFCASSPDKEYGYTFGSGTRLTVV.

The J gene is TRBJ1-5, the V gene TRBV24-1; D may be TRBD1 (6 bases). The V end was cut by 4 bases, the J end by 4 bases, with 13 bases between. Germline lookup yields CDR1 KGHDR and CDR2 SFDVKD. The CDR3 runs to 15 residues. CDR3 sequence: CATSDNGQPNQPQHF. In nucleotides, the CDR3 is TGTGCCACCAGTGACAACGGACAGCCTAATCAGCCCCAGCATTTT.

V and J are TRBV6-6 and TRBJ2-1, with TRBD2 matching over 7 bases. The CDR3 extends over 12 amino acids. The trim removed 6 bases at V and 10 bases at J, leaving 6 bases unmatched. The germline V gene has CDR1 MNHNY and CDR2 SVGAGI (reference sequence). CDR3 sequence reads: CASRRSSGEQFF. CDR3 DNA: TGTGCCAGCAGGAGATCTAGCGGAGAGCAGTTCTTC.

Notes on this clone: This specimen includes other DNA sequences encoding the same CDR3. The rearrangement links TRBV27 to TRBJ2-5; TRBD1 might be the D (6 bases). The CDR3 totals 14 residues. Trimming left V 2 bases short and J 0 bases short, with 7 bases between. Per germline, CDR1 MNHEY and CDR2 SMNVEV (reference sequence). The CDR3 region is CASSLQGNQETQYF. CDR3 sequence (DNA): TGTGCCAGCAGTTTACAGGGGAACCAAGAGACCCAGTACTTC.

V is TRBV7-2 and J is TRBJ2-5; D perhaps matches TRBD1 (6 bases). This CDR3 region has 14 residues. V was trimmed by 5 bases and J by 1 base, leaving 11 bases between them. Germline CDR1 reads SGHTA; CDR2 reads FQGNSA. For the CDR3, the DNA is TGTGCCAGCAGCCTGGGGACATCCCAAGAGACCCAGTACTTC. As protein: CASSLGTSQETQYF.

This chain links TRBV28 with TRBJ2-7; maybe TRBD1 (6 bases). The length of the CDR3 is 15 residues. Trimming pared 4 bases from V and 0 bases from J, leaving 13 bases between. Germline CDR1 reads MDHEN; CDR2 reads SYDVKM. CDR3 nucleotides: TGTGCCAGCAGTTCTTACAGGGACCCCTCCTACGAGCAGTACTTC. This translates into CASSSYRDPSYEQYF. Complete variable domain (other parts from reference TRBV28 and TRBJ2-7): DVKVTQSSRYLVKRTGEKVFLECVQDMDHENMFWYRQDPGLGLRLIYFSYDVKMKEKGDIPEGYSVSREKKERFSLILESASTNQTSMYLCASSSYRDPSYEQYFGPGTRLTVT.

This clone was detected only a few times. The CDR3 sequence: CASSLWTGSGEQYF. The CDR3 region has the DNA TGTGCCAGCAGTTTATGGACAGGGTCAGGGGAGCAGTACTTC. This chain links TRBV28 with TRBJ2-7, with 7 bases matching TRBD1. This CDR3 is 14 amino acids long. Germline-derived CDR1 and CDR2 are MDHEN and SYDVKM. The ends lost 0 bases at V and 7 bases at J; junction bases unmatched: 6.

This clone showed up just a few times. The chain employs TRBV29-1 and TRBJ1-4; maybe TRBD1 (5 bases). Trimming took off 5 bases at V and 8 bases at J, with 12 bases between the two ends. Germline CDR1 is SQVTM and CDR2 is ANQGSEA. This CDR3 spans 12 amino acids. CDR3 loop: CSVRQGGEKLFF. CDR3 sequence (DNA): TGCAGCGTTAGGCAGGGAGGAGAAAAACTGTTTTTT.